The clone carrying this TCR beta chain was counted ten times or more. V was cut by 6 bases and J by 5 bases, with 13 bases left in between. Germline CDR1 reads SQVTM; CDR2 reads ANQGSEA. This CDR3 has 12 residues. The data belong to a study of T-cell reconstitution after alpha-beta-depleted transplantation in children. Unique molecular identifiers were used in preparing the TCRbeta library. TCRdb called the PCR reads again in MiXCR, with one record for every CDR3 protein. The table shows more than 150,000 distinct CDR3 sequences, with about 6.8% occurring only once. The origin of this receptor is a human donor who donated a stem cell graft to a child with Wiskott-Aldrich syndrome. The sample in question was PBMCs from the stem cell graft donor, obtained from the stem cell graft. The rearrangement links TRBV29-1 to TRBJ2-5, with a weak D call TRBD1 (6 bases). CDR3: CSVHRVQETQYF. The CDR3 DNA follows: TGCAGCGTACACAGGGTGCAGGAGACCCAGTACTTC.